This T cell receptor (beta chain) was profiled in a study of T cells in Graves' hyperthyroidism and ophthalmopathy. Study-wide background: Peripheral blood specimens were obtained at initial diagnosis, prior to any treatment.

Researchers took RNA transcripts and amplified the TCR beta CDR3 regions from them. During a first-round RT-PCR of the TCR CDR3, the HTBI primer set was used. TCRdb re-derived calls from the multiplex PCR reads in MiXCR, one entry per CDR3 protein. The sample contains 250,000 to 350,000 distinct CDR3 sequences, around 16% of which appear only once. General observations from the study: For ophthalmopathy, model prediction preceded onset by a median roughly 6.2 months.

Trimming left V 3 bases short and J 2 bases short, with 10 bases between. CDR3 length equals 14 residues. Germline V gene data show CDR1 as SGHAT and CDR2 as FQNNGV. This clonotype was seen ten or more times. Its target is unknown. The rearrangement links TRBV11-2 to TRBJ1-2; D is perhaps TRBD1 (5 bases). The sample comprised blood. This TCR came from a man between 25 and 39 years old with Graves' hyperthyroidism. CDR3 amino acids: CASSFAGANYGYTF. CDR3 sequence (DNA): TGTGCCAGCAGCTTTGCTGGGGCCAACTATGGCTACACCTTC. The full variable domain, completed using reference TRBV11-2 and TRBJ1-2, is EAGVAQSPRYKIIEKRQSVAFWCNPISGHATLYWYQQILGQGPKLLIQFQNNGVVDDSQLPKDRFSAERLKGVDSTLKIQPAKLEDSAVYLCASSFAGANYGYTFGSGTRLTVV.